What follows are 19 T cell receptor beta chains derived from one specimen sequenced in a study of cytomegalovirus exposure and HLA in healthy donors. PCR amplification relied on 60 Vbeta primers (plus 13 Jbeta primers). Some clones are missing from TCRdb's copy, which holds only in-frame ones; the method was immunoSEQ multiplex PCR. Its table lists under 150,000 clones. Sequencing was carried out using PBMCs. These TCRs come from a middle-aged woman in good health and CMV-seronegative.

The rearrangement uses TRBV10-3 and TRBJ1-6, with 9 bases matching TRBD1. The CDR3 loop spans 14 amino acids. Germline CDR1 ENHRY, CDR2 SYGVKD. The V gene end was trimmed by 6 bases and the J gene end by 6 bases; junction bases not matched to a gene: 3. CDR3 sequence reads: CAIRGQGINSPLHF. The CDR3 bases are TGTGCCATCAGAGGACAGGGGATTAATTCACCCCTCCACTTT.

The chain has TRBV6-5 and TRBJ1-1; 8 bases agree with TRBD1. CDR1 MNHEY and CDR2 SVGAGI come from the germline V gene. This CDR3 region has 13 residues. V trimming: 6 bases; J trimming: 6 bases; junction bases outside the gene matches: 6. The CDR3 DNA is TGTGCCAGCAGCCCAGGGGGCCGGTCTGAAGCTTTCTTT. Amino acids: CASSPGGRSEAFF.

This rearrangement joins TRBV15 to TRBJ1-5; D is undetermined. Deletions cut 2 bases from V and 1 base from J, with 6 bases between. This CDR3 contains 14 residues. CDR1 is LNHNV and CDR2 is YYDKDF in the germline V gene (reference sequence). The CDR3 DNA sequence: TGTGCCACCAGCAGACCCCAGAGCAATCAGCCCCAGCATTTT. Its protein is CATSRPQSNQPQHF.

V gene TRBV5-4 combines with J gene TRBJ2-3; D remains ambiguous. Germline CDR1 is SGHNT and CDR2 is YYREEE (reference sequence). The CDR3 sequence is 14 residues long. Deletions cut 0 bases from V and 0 bases from J, with 5 bases between. The CDR3 spells CASSLDISTDTQYF. The CDR3 DNA reads TGTGCCAGCAGCTTGGACATTAGCACAGATACGCAGTATTTT.

The chain employs TRBV5-1 and TRBJ2-5; the match to TRBD1 covers 8 bases. CDR1 and CDR2 from the germline V gene are SGHRS and YFSETQ. The length of the CDR3 is 17 residues. The junction had 11 bases not matched to a gene; V was cut back by 0 bases and J by 4 bases. As DNA, the CDR3 is TGCGCCAGCAGCTTGGGCCCAGACAGGGGAGAGGGAGAGACCCAGTACTTC. The encoded protein is CASSLGPDRGEGETQYF.

V and J are TRBV4-1 and TRBJ2-1, with 11 bases aligning to TRBD2. The V gene's germline CDR1 is MGHRA and CDR2 YSYEKL. J was trimmed by 2 bases and V by 3 bases; bases with no gene match: 6. CDR3 size: 17 residues. The CDR3 sequence is CASSQVSGGVPYNEQFF. The CDR3 region has the DNA TGCGCCAGCAGCCAGGTTAGCGGGGGGGTACCCTACAATGAGCAGTTCTTC.

This rearrangement joins TRBV4-1 to TRBJ2-5; 8 bases are a match to TRBD2. With V trimmed by 4 bases and J by 5 bases, 12 bases remained unmatched. The CDR3 covers 16 residues. CDR1 is MGHRA and CDR2 is YSYEKL in the germline V gene. The CDR3 region is CASSLSRHSGGETQYF. The CDR3 DNA sequence: TGCGCCAGCAGCCTATCACGACACTCGGGAGGGGAGACCCAGTACTTC.

Remarks on this clone: A junction boundary mismatches the germline segment, possibly from a read error. The J gene is TRBJ1-2, the V gene TRBV13; 8 bases are a match to TRBD1. This CDR3 spans 15 amino acids. Germline lookup yields CDR1 PRHDT and CDR2 FYEKMQ (reference sequence). The CDR3 bases are TGTGCCAGCAGCGTAGGACAGGGCTTTAACTATGGCTACACCTTC. It specifies CASSVGQGFNYGYTF.

As regards this clone: Within the sample, other DNA sequences also encode this same CDR3. This chain links TRBV10-3 with TRBJ2-3, with 13 bases lining up with TRBD2. Germline lookup yields CDR1 ENHRY and CDR2 SYGVKD. Trimming took 2 bases from V and 1 from J; bases not matched to a gene: 0. The CDR3 loop spans 16 amino acids. CDR3 in DNA: TGTGCCATCAGTGAGGGGACTAGCGGGGGCACAGATACGCAGTATTTT. It translates to CAISEGTSGGTDTQYF.

This sequence joins TRBV9 and TRBJ1-2; 7 positions agree with TRBD1. The germline V gene has CDR1 SGDLS and CDR2 YYNGEE. The CDR3 length is 16 residues. The V gene end was trimmed by 3 bases and the J gene end by 4 bases; junction bases not matched to a gene: 12. DNA of the CDR3: TGTGCCAGCAGCGCGGAGACCGGGACAGAACCCTATGGCTACACCTTC. This encodes CASSAETGTEPYGYTF.

The chain is built from TRBV5-1 and TRBJ1-1; 7 bases align to TRBD1. Germline CDR1 SGHRS, CDR2 YFSETQ. The CDR3 runs 14 residues. V was clipped by 5 bases and J by 0 bases; unmatched bases: 4. The CDR3 reads CASRWDSMNTEAFF. In DNA, the CDR3 is TGCGCCAGCAGATGGGACAGTATGAACACTGAAGCTTTCTTT. The full variable domain, in which reference TRBV5-1 and TRBJ1-1 provide the parts outside the CDR3, is KAGVTQTPRYLIKTRGQQVTLSCSPISGHRSVSWYQQTPGQGLQFLFEYFSETQRNKGNFPGRFSGRQFSNSRSEMNVSTLELGDSALYLCASRWDSMNTEAFFGQGTRLTVV.

This rearrangement joins TRBV6-5 to TRBJ2-5; D unresolved. The CDR3 runs 12 residues. Trimming left V 5 bases short and J 5 bases short, with 9 bases between. Germline assignment: CDR1 MNHEY and CDR2 SVGAGI. This CDR3 reads CASSEAGETQYF. CDR3 DNA: TGTGCCAGCAGTGAAGCCGGTGAGACCCAGTACTTC.

The chain recombines TRBV7-2 with TRBJ1-4; no definite D call. The CDR3 length is 18 residues. Per germline, CDR1 SGHTA and CDR2 FQGNSA. V lost 4 bases, J lost 2 bases, and 20 bases lay in between. The CDR3 DNA reads TGTGCCAGCAGCTCCCTGTTAGACCCGGGTGGGACTAATGAAAAACTGTTTTTT. Its protein product is CASSSLLDPGGTNEKLFF.

The J gene is TRBJ2-5, the V gene TRBV5-4; TRBD1 agrees at 7 bases. The CDR3 runs to 15 residues. The V segment lost 0 bases and the J segment 5 bases; nucleotides outside the gene matches: 7. Per germline, CDR1 SGHNT and CDR2 YYREEE (reference sequence). The CDR3 region is CASSLATGPMETQYF. CDR3 nucleotides: TGTGCCAGCAGCTTGGCGACAGGGCCAATGGAGACCCAGTACTTC.

V gene TRBV27 combines with J gene TRBJ2-3; 15 nucleotides line up with TRBD2. This CDR3 spans 16 amino acids. Germline loops: CDR1 MNHEY, CDR2 SMNVEV (reference sequence). The ends lost 3 bases at V and 8 bases at J; junction bases unmatched: 6. The CDR3 spells CASSLGLAGGRGTQYF. The CDR3 DNA is TGTGCCAGCAGTTTGGGACTAGCGGGGGGTCGGGGTACGCAGTATTTT.

V usage is TRBV11-2 and J usage is TRBJ2-7; TRBD1 might be the D (6 bases). Trimming pared 4 bases from V and 6 bases from J, leaving 7 bases between. The V gene's germline CDR1 is SGHAT and CDR2 FQNNGV. The CDR3 covers 11 residues. The CDR3 coding sequence is TGTGCCAGCAGCTGGGGGCCCGAGCAGTACTTC. Amino acids: CASSWGPEQYF.

The chain couples TRBV9 to TRBJ1-4; TRBD1 is a possible D gene (5 bases). Germline CDR1 SGDLS, CDR2 YYNGEE. This CDR3 is built from 14 residues. Trimming shortened V by 2 bases and J by 5 bases, and 10 bases separated the two germline ends. The CDR3 protein is CASSVAGPNEKLFF. CDR3 bases: TGTGCCAGCAGCGTCGCAGGGCCCAATGAAAAACTGTTTTTT.

This chain uses TRBV11-3 with TRBJ2-2, with no clear D. CDR1 SGHNT and CDR2 YENEEA come from the germline V gene. This CDR3 is 12 amino acids long. The germline V and J ends were trimmed by 4 bases and 3 bases, with 3 bases remaining between them. The CDR3 region has the DNA TGTGCCAGCAGCTCTGACACCGGGGAGCTGTTTTTT. Amino acids: CASSSDTGELFF.

The V gene is TRBV19, the J gene TRBJ2-1, with 8 bases aligning to TRBD2. The junction had 9 bases not matched to a gene; V was cut back by 5 bases and J by 9 bases. There are 14 residues in the CDR3. CDR1 and CDR2 from the germline V gene are LNHDA and SQIVND (reference sequence). CDR3 in DNA: TGTGCCAGTAGTCGAGTGGCTAGCGGGTTTGAGCAGTTCTTC. Translated, it gives CASSRVASGFEQFF.